One sample yielded the 2 T cell receptor beta chains listed below, sequenced in a study of technical replicates of blood from a few donors. The protocol was immunoSEQ multiplex PCR, while the TCRdb copy is restricted to in-frame clones and leaves out a portion. The sample holds approximately 76,000 clones, about 86% seen once. Sequencing was done on a sample of PBMCs. All receptors come from a human donor in good health. Some clones in this sample may be carry-over from other donors' samples.

This chain uses TRBV4-2 with TRBJ2-1; 7 bases are a match to TRBD2. Germline V gene data show CDR1 as LGHNA and CDR2 as YNFKEQ. The V gene end was trimmed by 0 bases and the J gene end by 15 bases; junction bases not matched to a gene: 5. The CDR3 runs to 12 residues. CDR3 DNA sequence: TGTGCCAGCAGCCAAGAGGGGACTAAATTGTTCTTC. This translates into CASSQEGTKLFF.

The chain couples TRBV27 to TRBJ2-6; a possible D gene is TRBD2 (6 bases). Trimming removed 3 bases from V and 0 bases from J, with 27 bases in between. The CDR3 loop spans 22 amino acids. CDR1 and CDR2 (germline): MNHEY, SMNVEV (reference sequence). This chain's CDR3 is CASSLGGRPAHPTLSGANVLTF. DNA for the CDR3: TGTGCCAGCAGTTTGGGGGGTCGGCCCGCTCATCCGACCCTCTCTGGGGCCAACGTCCTGACTTTC.